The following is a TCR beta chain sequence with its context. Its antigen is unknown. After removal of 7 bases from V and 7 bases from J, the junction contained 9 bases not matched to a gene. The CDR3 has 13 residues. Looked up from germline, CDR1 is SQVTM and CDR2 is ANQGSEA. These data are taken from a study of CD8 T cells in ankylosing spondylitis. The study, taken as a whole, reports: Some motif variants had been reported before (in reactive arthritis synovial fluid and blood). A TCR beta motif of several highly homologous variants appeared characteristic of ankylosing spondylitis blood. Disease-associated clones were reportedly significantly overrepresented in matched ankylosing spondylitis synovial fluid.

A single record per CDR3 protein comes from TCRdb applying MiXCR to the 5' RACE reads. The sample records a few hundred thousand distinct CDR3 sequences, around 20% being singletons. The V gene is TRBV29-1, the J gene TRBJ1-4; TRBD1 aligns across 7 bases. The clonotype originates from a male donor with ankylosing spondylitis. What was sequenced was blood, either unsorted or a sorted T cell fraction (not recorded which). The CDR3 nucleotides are TGCAGCGCCGTGACAGGGAGCGGTGAAAAACTGTTTTTT. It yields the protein CSAVTGSGEKLFF.